These 3 T cell receptor beta chains came from one sample sequenced in a study of blood T cell repertoires in COVID-19. Method: immunoSEQ multiplex PCR; TCRdb's copy keeps in-frame clones and lacks some. Of roughly 280,000 clones in the sample, around nine tenths were seen once. Sequenced: peripheral blood. Every receptor here comes from a man between 40 and 49 years old with active or convalescent COVID-19.

This chain joins TRBV28 and TRBJ1-1, with a weak D call TRBD1 (6 bases). This CDR3 is 11 amino acids long. Trimming took 11 bases from V and 4 from J, leaving 11 bases between them. CDR1 is MDHEN, CDR2 SYDVKM, per germline. The CDR3 protein is CAVQGTTEAFF. The CDR3 bases are TGTGCCGTGCAGGGGACCACTGAAGCTTTCTTT. The full variable domain, in which reference TRBV28 and TRBJ1-1 provide the parts outside the CDR3, is DVKVTQSSRYLVKRTGEKVFLECVQDMDHENMFWYRQDPGLGLRLIYFSYDVKMKEKGDIPEGYSVSREKKERFSLILESASTNQTSMYLCAVQGTTEAFFGQGTRLTVV.

J is TRBJ2-1 and V is TRBV11-2; D is possibly TRBD2 (5 bases). V dropped 0 bases and J dropped 4 bases, with 13 bases sitting between them. The CDR3 totals 16 residues. Germline assignment: CDR1 SGHAT and CDR2 FQNNGV. In DNA, the CDR3 is TGTGCCAGCAGCTTAGAAGGACGGGATAAATACAATGAGCAGTTCTTC. This gives the protein CASSLEGRDKYNEQFF.

The chain carries TRBV27 and TRBJ2-5; TRBD1 matches at 7 bases. There are 16 residues in the CDR3. J gave up 5 bases and V 3 bases, and 12 bases lay outside the gene matches. Germline lookup yields CDR1 MNHEY and CDR2 SMNVEV (reference sequence). The CDR3 here is CASSLLRGHGLETQYF. As DNA, the CDR3 is TGTGCCAGCAGTTTGTTAAGGGGGCACGGGTTGGAGACCCAGTACTTC.